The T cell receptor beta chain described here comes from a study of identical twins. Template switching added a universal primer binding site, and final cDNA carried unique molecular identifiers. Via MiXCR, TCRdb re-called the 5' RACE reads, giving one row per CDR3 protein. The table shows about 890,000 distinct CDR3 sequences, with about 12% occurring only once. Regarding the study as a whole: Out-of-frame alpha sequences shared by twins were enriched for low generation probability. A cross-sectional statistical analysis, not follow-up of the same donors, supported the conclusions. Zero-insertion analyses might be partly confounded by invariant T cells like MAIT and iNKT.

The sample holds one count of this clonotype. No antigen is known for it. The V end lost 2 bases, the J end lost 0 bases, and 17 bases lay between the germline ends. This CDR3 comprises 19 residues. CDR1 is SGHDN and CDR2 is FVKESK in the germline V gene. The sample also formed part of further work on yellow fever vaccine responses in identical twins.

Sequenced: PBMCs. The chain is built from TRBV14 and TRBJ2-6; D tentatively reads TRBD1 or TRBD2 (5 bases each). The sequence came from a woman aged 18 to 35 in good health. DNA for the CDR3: TGTGCCAGCAGCCAATCTAGGGGACGGAGACTCTCTGGGGCCAACGTCCTGACTTTC. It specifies CASSQSRGRRLSGANVLTF.